Each of the 11 T cell receptor beta chains below was sequenced from the same sample in a study of Ad26.COV2.S vaccination and SARS-CoV-2 variants (dated by TCRdb to 2020 to 2022). Library prep was done by the immunoSEQ multiplex PCR assay. This immuneACCESS table, as held by TCRdb, lists in-frame sequences with V and J called but not all clones. Of the missing ones, under half trace to an unresolved V gene in checked studies; the others have no known cause. In this sample the table shows approximately 460,000 clones, 89% of which occur a single time. Jointly, the top ten make up around 1.6% of the sample. The label giving this sample's treatment or condition can be read as: 15 to 20 received Ad26.COV2.S at low or high dose, single or two shots; 5 received placebo; per-sample allocation not given. Repertoires of vaccine and placebo recipients were sequenced from samples collected on day 63 after the first injection.

The sample was peripheral blood, taken in a trial of Ad26.COV2.S vaccine versus placebo. The receptors originated from a person aged 18-60 years who received the Ad26.COV2.S COVID-19 vaccine or a placebo.

V gene TRBV7-9 combines with J gene TRBJ1-1; tentative D call: TRBD1 (5 bases). V was cut by 5 bases and J by 1 base, with 14 bases left in between. Per the germline V gene, CDR1 is SEHNR and CDR2 is FQNEAQ (reference sequence). CDR3 length equals 15 residues. The CDR3 DNA reads as TGTGCCAGCAGCCCGTCGACAGCAACGAACACTGAAGCTTTCTTT. It codes for CASSPSTATNTEAFF.

For the CDR3, the DNA is TGTGCCAGCAGCGTCCAGACCCGGGACAGTGGCACTGAAGCTTTCTTT. Residues: CASSVQTRDSGTEAFF. The chain recombines TRBV11-3 with TRBJ1-1; the match to TRBD1 covers 7 bases. CDR3 length: 16 residues. V lost 5 bases to trimming and J lost 4 bases; unmatched junction nucleotides: 13. CDR1 SGHNT and CDR2 YENEEA come from the germline V gene.

The CDR3 sequence is CASSSLAGAGYEQYF. CDR3 DNA sequence: TGCGCCAGCAGCTCTTTAGCGGGAGCAGGGTACGAGCAGTACTTC. This chain links TRBV5-1 with TRBJ2-7; TRBD2 matches 9 bases. J lost 4 bases, V lost 3 bases, and 8 bases had no gene match. The CDR3 has 15 amino acids. Germline V gives CDR1 SGHRS, CDR2 YFSETQ.

This clone was observed a single time. This chain's CDR3 is CASSPRSISPYGYTF. The DNA of the CDR3 is TGTGCCAGCTCACCGAGATCCATCTCCCCTTATGGCTACACCTTC. This chain uses TRBV18 with TRBJ1-2; D ambiguous. The ends were cut back, 3 bases at V and 5 bases at J, with 16 bases in the middle. Germline V gives CDR1 KGHSH, CDR2 LQKENI. The CDR3 has 15 amino acids.

The genes are TRBV10-2 and TRBJ2-1; D is perhaps TRBD2 (7 bases). The CDR3 is 15 amino acids. Deletions cut 6 bases from V and 0 bases from J, with 12 bases between. Looked up from germline, CDR1 is WSHSY and CDR2 is SAAADI. The CDR3 coding sequence is TGCGCCAGCAGGGGGGGGGCCAGCTCCTACAATGAGCAGTTCTTC. Protein product: CASRGGASSYNEQFF.

The rearrangement uses TRBV6-2 or TRBV6-3 and TRBJ2-3; the D is unclear. This CDR3 is 17 amino acids long. V dropped 6 bases and J dropped 2 bases, with 21 bases sitting between them. The V gene's germline CDR1 is MNHEY and CDR2 SVGEGT. The CDR3: CASSTSVTAAITDTQYF. DNA of the CDR3: TGTGCCAGCAGCACCTCCGTGACCGCGGCAATCACAGATACGCAGTATTTT.

The chain links TRBV19 to TRBJ2-3; 10 bases are shared with TRBD2. CDR3 length: 15 residues. The V gene's germline CDR1 is LNHDA and CDR2 SQIVND (reference sequence). J lost 4 bases, V lost 5 bases, and 6 bases had no gene match. The CDR3 spells CASSSASGGADTQYF. DNA for the CDR3: TGTGCCAGTAGTTCTGCAAGCGGGGGGGCAGATACGCAGTATTTT.

The chain carries TRBV19 and TRBJ2-3; 8 positions match TRBD2. The CDR3 has 16 amino acids. V was pared by 5 bases and J by 6 bases, with 13 bases of the junction left unmatched. The germline V gene encodes CDR1 LNHDA and CDR2 SQIVND (reference sequence). The CDR3 spells CASSPRGGGRRDTQYF. CDR3 nucleotide sequence: TGTGCCAGTAGTCCCCGGGGCGGGGGGCGCAGGGATACGCAGTATTTT.

This rearrangement joins TRBV7-3 to TRBJ1-1; the D is unclear. Trimming took 1 base from V and 5 from J, leaving 14 bases between them. CDR1 SGHTA and CDR2 FQGTGA come from the germline V gene. The length of the CDR3 is 15 residues. This CDR3 is CASSLNGGEGTEAFF. The CDR3 nucleotides are TGTGCCAGCAGCTTAAACGGCGGAGAGGGAACTGAAGCTTTCTTT.

The chain joins TRBV7-9 to TRBJ2-1, with D unclear. Trimming took off 2 bases at V and 5 bases at J, with 4 bases between the two ends. Germline V lookup: CDR1 SEHNR, CDR2 FQNEAQ (reference sequence). The CDR3 totals 12 residues. The CDR3 nucleotides are TGTGCCAGCAGCTTAAGGGACAATGAGCAGTTCTTC. Translated, it gives CASSLRDNEQFF.

The chain combines TRBV10-2 with TRBJ2-7; D not resolved. V lost 1 base, J lost 2 bases, and 6 bases lay in between. The CDR3 loop spans 13 amino acids. CDR1 WSHSY and CDR2 SAAADI come from the germline V gene. CDR3 bases: TGCGCCAGCAGTGAGTTGCTAACCTACGAGCAGTACTTC. As protein: CASSELLTYEQYF.